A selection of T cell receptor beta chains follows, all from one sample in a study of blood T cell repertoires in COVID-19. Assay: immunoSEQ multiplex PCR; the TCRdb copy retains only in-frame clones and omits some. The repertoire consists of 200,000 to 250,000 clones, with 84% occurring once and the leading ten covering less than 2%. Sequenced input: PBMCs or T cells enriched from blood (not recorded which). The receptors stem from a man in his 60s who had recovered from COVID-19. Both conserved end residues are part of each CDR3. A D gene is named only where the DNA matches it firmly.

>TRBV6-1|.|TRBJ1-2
TGTGCCAGCAGTGAAGGAAATCGGGGCTACACCTTC
CASSEGNRGYTF
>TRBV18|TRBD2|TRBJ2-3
TGTGCCAGCTCACCCCCCGGACTAGCGGGTGGGGGATATACGCAGTATTTT
CASSPPGLAGGGYTQYF
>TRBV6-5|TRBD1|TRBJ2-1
TGTGCCAGCAGGGGACAGGCCTACAATGAGCAGTTCTTC
CASRGQAYNEQFF
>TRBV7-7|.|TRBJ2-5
TGTGCTAGCAGCGACAAGAACAGGGGAGGGACCCAGTACTTC
CASSDKNRGGTQYF
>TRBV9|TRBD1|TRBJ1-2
TGTGCCAGCAGCACCACAGGGGACTCTAACTATGGCTACACCTTC
CASSTTGDSNYGYTF
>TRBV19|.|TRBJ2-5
TGTGCCAGTAGTCTCCAGGATGGGTCCCAAGAGACCCAGTACTTC
CASSLQDGSQETQYF
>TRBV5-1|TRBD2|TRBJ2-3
TGCGCCAGCAGCTTGGGACTAGCGACCACAGATACGCAGTATTTT
CASSLGLATTDTQYF
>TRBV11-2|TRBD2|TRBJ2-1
TGTGCCAGCAGCTTAGAGCGGGGGGGCTTTTATGAGCAGTTCTTC
CASSLERGGFYEQFF
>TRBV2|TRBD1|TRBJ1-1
TGTGCCAGCAGGGGACAGGGGGCAGCTGAAGCTTTCTTT
CASRGQGAAEAFF
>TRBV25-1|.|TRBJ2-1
TGTGCCAGCCAACGACAGGCTAACAATGAGCAGTTCTTC
CASQRQANNEQFF